The T cell receptor (beta chain) under discussion was sequenced for a study of identifying expanded T cells in peripheral blood. General study results and limits: Over approximately two and four weeks, about 15 and 19 clones changed, versus roughly 1.1 between replicates. Variance in clone template counts between roughly 2-week samples significantly increased with total template count across all healthy donors.

TCRdb keeps only in-frame clones here, not all; method: immunoSEQ multiplex PCR. The table shows around 90,000 clones, with approximately 89% occurring only once. On this clone itself: The antigen is not known.

The germline CDR1 and CDR2 sequences are MRHNA and SNTAGT. This CDR3 region has 14 residues. With V trimmed by 2 bases and J by 6 bases, 0 bases remained unmatched. No infections or other immune events were documented during collection. The chain links TRBV6-4 to TRBJ2-1, with TRBD2 identical over 11 bases. What was sequenced was blood. This TCR came from a person aged 18 to 70 in good health. The CDR3 sequence: CASSDGLAGNEQFF. CDR3 sequence (DNA): TGTGCCAGCAGTGACGGACTAGCGGGCAATGAGCAGTTCTTC.